The clone carrying this T cell receptor (beta chain) turned up a few times. Its antigen is undetermined. The data are from a study of T cells after yellow fever vaccination. At the level of the study: Preparation of the low-cell-number fractions used SMART-Seq v4 Ultra Low Input.

General study points: There was a possibility that FACS-sorted repertoires contained abundant clonotypes contaminating from the bulk population. Post-booster repertoires contained most primary-vaccination clones again (around 97% CD4, around 88% CD8).

TCRdb used MiXCR to reprocess the 5' RACE reads, holding one entry per CDR3 protein. The data show fewer than 650,000 distinct CDR3 sequences, just over 20% seen once. This CDR3 comprises 16 residues. After removal of 2 bases from V and 8 bases from J, the junction contained 7 bases not matched to a gene. The V call is TRBV12-3 or TRBV12-4, the J call TRBJ2-3; TRBD2 aligns across 13 bases. The sequencing used PBMCs, collected roughly 20 days after the first yellow fever vaccination. This TCR came from a man aged 18 to 35 who received the YFV17D yellow fever vaccine. CDR3 amino acids: CASSLKGLAGRGTQYF. In DNA form, the CDR3 reads TGTGCCAGCAGTTTAAAGGGACTAGCGGGGCGCGGTACGCAGTATTTT.